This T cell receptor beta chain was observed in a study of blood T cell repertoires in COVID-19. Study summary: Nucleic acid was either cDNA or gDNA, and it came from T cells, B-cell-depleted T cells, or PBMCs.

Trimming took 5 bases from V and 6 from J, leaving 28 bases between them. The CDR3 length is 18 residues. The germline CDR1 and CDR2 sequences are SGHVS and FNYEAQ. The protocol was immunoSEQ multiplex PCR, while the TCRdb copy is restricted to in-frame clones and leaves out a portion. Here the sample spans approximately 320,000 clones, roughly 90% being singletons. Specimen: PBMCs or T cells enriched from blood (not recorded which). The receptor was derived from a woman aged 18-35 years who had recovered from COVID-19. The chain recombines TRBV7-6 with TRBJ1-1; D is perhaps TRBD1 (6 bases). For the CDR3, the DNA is TGTGCCAGCAGCGAGCTTAGGGGGGCCGGGACTACGGGTGCTGAAGCTTTCTTT. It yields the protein CASSELRGAGTTGAEAFF. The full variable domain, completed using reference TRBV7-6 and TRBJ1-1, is GAGVSQSPRYKVTKRGQDVALRCDPISGHVSLYWYRQALGQGPEFLTYFNYEAQQDKSGLPNDRFSAERPEGSISTLTIQRTEQRDSAMYRCASSELRGAGTTGAEAFFGQGTRLTVV.